This TCR beta chain is from a study of blood T cell repertoires in COVID-19. Study as a whole: PBMCs, B-cell-depleted T cells, or T cells provided the cDNA or gDNA that made up the material.

CDR1 and CDR2 (germline): LGHNA, YSLEER. The CDR3 has 14 residues. V shed 0 bases and J shed 8 bases, with 10 bases lying between them. Sequencing was performed with immunoSEQ multiplex PCR; in TCRdb, only in-frame clones are kept and a portion is missing. Here the sample spans 140,000 to 150,000 clones, 84% being singletons. Each participant's cohort was designated according to participant-reported clinical history. A COVID-19 case had been met by exposed participants during the 2 weeks before study entry. This chain links TRBV4-3 with TRBJ1-4; unclear D gene. The receptor comes from a woman aged 50 to 60 who had been exposed to COVID-19. The sequenced sample consisted of PBMCs or T cells enriched from blood (not recorded which). Here the CDR3 DNA reads TGCGCCAGCAGCCAAGATACCGTCGGGGAAAAACTGTTTTTT. Amino acids: CASSQDTVGEKLFF.